These T cell receptor beta chains were read from a single sample in a study of shared clonotypes between healthy human individuals. This table comes from immunoSEQ multiplex PCR, and its TCRdb copy is limited to in-frame clones, with some not included. The sample consists of some 630,000 clones, approximately 96% of them appearing once. The sample taken for sequencing was naive CD8+ T cells sorted from blood. The source of these receptors is a woman in her thirties in good health. CDR3s include the opening cysteine and the closing phenylalanine or tryptophan. A D gene is named only where the DNA matches it firmly. The listing skips clone size in some rows; elsewhere it reads once, few, many or a size class.

j_call clone_size v_call d_call cdr3_nt cdr3_aa
TRBJ2-7 - TRBV7-8 - TGTGCCAGCAGCTTAGGGTATTACGAGCAGTACTTC CASSLGYYEQYF
TRBJ1-2 - TRBV10-1 - TGCGCCAGCAGTGACAGCAGAGAAGACGACCCTTATGGCTACACCTTC CASSDSREDDPYGYTF
TRBJ2-7 - TRBV30 - TGTGCCTGGAGTGTTCCTTATGGCTACGAGCAGTACTTC CAWSVPYGYEQYF
TRBJ1-1 - TRBV27 - TGTGCCAGCACCCCGGGTGACATGAACACTGAAGCTTTCTTT CASTPGDMNTEAFF
TRBJ2-7 - TRBV5-5 - TGTGCCAGCAGCGGGGACCGAAACGAGCAGTACTTC CASSGDRNEQYF
TRBJ1-6 - TRBV5-1 - TGCGCCAGCAGCTATGACGGGGTGGAGAACCCCCTCCACTTT CASSYDGVENPLHF
TRBJ2-7 - TRBV5-4 - TGTGCCAGCAGCCCGCCTGAAACCTACGAGCAGTACTTC CASSPPETYEQYF
TRBJ2-7 - TRBV5-4 TRBD2 TGTGCCAGCAGCCTACTCGGACTAGCGGGAGGGATGTACGAGCAGTACTTC CASSLLGLAGGMYEQYF
TRBJ2-7 - TRBV7-9 - TGTGCCAGCAGAAGTACCTACGAGCAGTACTTC CASRSTYEQYF
TRBJ2-3 - TRBV7-9 - TGTGCCAGCAGCTTCGTAGATACGCAGTATTTT CASSFVDTQYF
TRBJ2-1 - TRBV2 TRBD2 TGTGCCAGCAGAGTTTCGAGCGGGAGTGTGAATGAGCAGTTCTTC CASRVSSGSVNEQFF
TRBJ1-2 - TRBV27 - TGTGCCAGCAGTTCCACCCCACAAGGATACTATGGCTACACCTTC CASSSTPQGYYGYTF
TRBJ2-1 - TRBV4-1 TRBD2 TGCGCCAGCAGCCAAGCCGGGACTAGCGGGCTACGGGACAATGAGCAGTTCTTC CASSQAGTSGLRDNEQFF
TRBJ2-7 - TRBV4-1 TRBD1 TGCGCCAGCAGCCAAAATCCGGGACAGGGAGAATACGAGCAGTACTTC CASSQNPGQGEYEQYF
TRBJ1-5 - TRBV7-8 - TGTGCCAGCAGCTTAAAGGGGTGGCAGCCCCAGCATTTT CASSLKGWQPQHF
TRBJ2-2 - TRBV30 TRBD2 TGTGCCTGGAGTACAAGCGGGAGAGAAACCGGGGAGCTGTTTTTT CAWSTSGRETGELFF
TRBJ2-7 - TRBV19 - TGTGCCAGTACGGAGAATGGCTACGAGCAGTACTTC CASTENGYEQYF
TRBJ2-7 - TRBV28 - TGTGCCAGCAGTTTAGTGGGAGCTGGGGAGCAGTACTTC CASSLVGAGEQYF
TRBJ1-5 - TRBV7-9 - TGTGCCAGCAGCTCCTCAGATCAGCCCCAGCATTTT CASSSSDQPQHF
TRBJ2-3 - TRBV7-9 - TGTGCCAGCAGCTTAAGGTCTGGCCCCAATTCGAATACGCAGTATTTT CASSLRSGPNSNTQYF
TRBJ2-7 - TRBV7-8 - TGTGCCAGCAGCTTAGTGGGGGCGAGGAACGAGCAGTACTTC CASSLVGARNEQYF
TRBJ2-3 - TRBV28 TRBD2 TGTGCCAGCAGTTTTTTTAGCGGGAAAGCAGATACGCAGTATTTT CASSFFSGKADTQYF
TRBJ1-3 - TRBV9 TRBD1 TGTGCCAGCAGCAACCGGGACAGGAGCTCTGGAAACACCATATATTTT CASSNRDRSSGNTIYF
TRBJ2-2 - TRBV5-6 - TGTGCCAGCAGCTTAGACCCCGGGGAGCTGTTTTTT CASSLDPGELFF
TRBJ1-5 few TRBV27 TRBD1 TGTGCCAGCAGATCGGGACAGGGACACAATCAGCCCCAGCATTTT CASRSGQGHNQPQHF
TRBJ2-1 - TRBV27 - TGTGCCAGCAGAATAGCGGTTAGCTCCTACAATGAGCAGTTCTTC CASRIAVSSYNEQFF
TRBJ1-2 - TRBV7-8 - TGTGCCAGCAGCGGCCTCCGGGACCTTATTTCAGCAGGAGACACCTTC CASSGLRDLISAGDTF
TRBJ2-7 once TRBV9 - TGTGCCAGCAGCGTAGACGACAGACCCTACGAGCAGTACTTC CASSVDDRPYEQYF
TRBJ1-1 - TRBV5-8 - TGTGCCAGCAGCTTGGCCAACACTGAAGCTTTCTTT CASSLANTEAFF
TRBJ2-1 - TRBV7-8 - TGTGCCAGCAGCTACTCCCTTTCGCGCGGGCCAGCCTACAATGAGCAGTTCTTC CASSYSLSRGPAYNEQFF
TRBJ2-7 - TRBV14 - TGTGCCAGCAGCCAAGATCGGCTAGCGAGACGCTACGAGCAGTACTTC CASSQDRLARRYEQYF
TRBJ2-5 - TRBV25-1 TRBD1 TGTGCCAGCAGTGATACGGGACAGGGGCCGCAGTACTTC CASSDTGQGPQYF
TRBJ1-1 - TRBV5-1 - TGCGCCAGCAGCTACCCACGCGGCGAAGCTTTCTTT CASSYPRGEAFF
TRBJ2-7 once TRBV28 TRBD2 TGTGCCAGCAGTTTAGCGGGGGCATCGGCTAGCGGGAGTTACGAGCAGTACTTC CASSLAGASASGSYEQYF
TRBJ2-7 - TRBV27 - TGTGCCAGCAGTTTACGCGGAGCCTACGAGCAGTACTTC CASSLRGAYEQYF
TRBJ1-3 - TRBV27 - TGTGCCAGCAGTTCAGGAAACACCATATATTTT CASSSGNTIYF
TRBJ2-3 - TRBV27 - TGTGCCAGCACCCACACAGATACGCAGTATTTT CASTHTDTQYF
TRBJ2-5 - TRBV6-1 - TGTGCCAGCAGTGACGGGGGGCGCGAGACCCAGTACTTC CASSDGGRETQYF
TRBJ2-7 - TRBV27 - TGTGCCAGCAGTTTATCGTTCCCGGCTGCCTACGAGCAGTACTTC CASSLSFPAAYEQYF
TRBJ2-7 - TRBV28 TRBD2 TGTGCCAGCAGTCTGACTAGCGGGAGGGACGAGCAGTACTTC CASSLTSGRDEQYF
TRBJ1-1 once TRBV11-2 - TGTGCCAGCAGCCCGAACAGGGTAGAAGCTTTCTTT CASSPNRVEAFF
TRBJ2-5 - TRBV11-2 TRBD2 TGTGCCAGCAGCTTAGAAGGGACTAGAGAAAAAGAAGAGACCCAGTACTTC CASSLEGTREKEETQYF